The 26 T cell receptor beta chains below come from one sample, sequenced in a study of blood T cell repertoires in COVID-19. Sequencing was performed with immunoSEQ multiplex PCR; in TCRdb, only in-frame clones are kept and a portion is missing. The data contain 150,000 to 200,000 clones, approximately 81% of them seen just once; the ten biggest clones take up roughly 15%. The source material was peripheral blood. The source of these receptors is a woman between 65 and 79 years old with COVID-19, enrolled during active disease.

The J gene is TRBJ2-1, the V gene TRBV10-3, with TRBD2 matching 7 bases. CDR3 length: 12 amino acids. The germline gives CDR1 ENHRY, CDR2 SYGVKD. The trim removed 11 bases at V and 5 bases at J, leaving 6 bases unmatched. The CDR3 DNA sequence: TGTGCCTTGGGGACTATCCACAATGAGCAGTTCTTC. The encoded protein is CALGTIHNEQFF.

The genes are TRBV5-1 and TRBJ2-1; 11 nucleotides agree with TRBD2. Per germline, CDR1 SGHRS and CDR2 YFSETQ. The V gene end was trimmed by 0 bases and the J gene end by 3 bases; junction bases not matched to a gene: 14. The CDR3 length is 20 residues. CDR3 sequence: CASSLGTSGLVLRRYNEQFF. For the CDR3, the DNA is TGCGCCAGCAGCTTGGGGACTAGCGGGTTGGTGCTCCGACGCTACAATGAGCAGTTCTTC.

The genes are TRBV3-1 (or the pseudogene TRBV3-2) and TRBJ1-1, with a weak D call TRBD1 (5 bases). The CDR3 contains 15 residues. V was pared by 0 bases and J by 7 bases, with 15 bases between. Germline V lookup: CDR1 LGHDT, CDR2 YNNKEL (reference sequence). CDR3 amino acids: CASSQDLSGSDEAFF. DNA for the CDR3: TGTGCCAGCAGCCAAGATCTCTCAGGGTCAGATGAAGCTTTCTTT.

J is TRBJ1-2 and V is TRBV3-1 (or the pseudogene TRBV3-2); D might be TRBD1 (5 bases). CDR1 and CDR2 from the germline V gene are LGHDT and YNNKEL (reference sequence). This CDR3 is 17 amino acids long. V was cut by 0 bases and J by 4 bases, with 18 bases left in between. The CDR3 region is CASSQEGVGHDLYGYTF. For the CDR3, the DNA is TGTGCCAGCAGCCAAGAAGGCGTTGGACACGACCTCTATGGCTACACCTTC.

The CDR3 here is CASNAGNQPQHF. CDR3 DNA: TGTGCCAGTAATGCGGGAAATCAGCCCCAGCATTTT. V gene TRBV19 combines with J gene TRBJ1-5; D remains unclear. Trimming cost V 7 bases and J 4 bases, with 8 bases left between them. The CDR3 is 12 amino acids. Germline values: CDR1 LNHDA, CDR2 SQIVND (reference sequence).

The chain carries TRBV5-1 and TRBJ2-3, with a weak D call TRBD2 (5 bases). The CDR3 contains 15 residues. Germline assignment: CDR1 SGHRS and CDR2 YFSETQ. V gave up 4 bases and J gave up 0 bases, with 12 bases separating them. CDR3 protein: CASSNLGGSTDTQYF. The CDR3 DNA reads TGCGCCAGCAGCAACCTAGGCGGGAGCACAGATACGCAGTATTTT.

In its sample, this clone was seen once. The gene calls are TRBV5-1 and TRBJ1-2; maybe TRBD1 (5 bases). Germline V gene data show CDR1 as SGHRS and CDR2 as YFSETQ. Trimming took off 3 bases at V and 0 bases at J, with 9 bases between the two ends. This CDR3 contains 14 residues. CDR3 in amino acids: CASSSGPTNYGYTF. In DNA, the CDR3 is TGCGCCAGCAGCTCAGGGCCAACTAACTATGGCTACACCTTC.

The chain employs TRBV6-6 and TRBJ2-3; D perhaps matches TRBD1 (6 bases). CDR3 length: 14 amino acids. Trimming pared 7 bases from V and 1 base from J, leaving 12 bases between. In germline, CDR1 is MNHNY, CDR2 SVGAGI (reference sequence). The CDR3 sequence is CASTHGQRTDTQYF. For the CDR3, the DNA is TGTGCCAGCACCCATGGACAGCGCACAGATACGCAGTATTTT.

The chain is built from TRBV5-4 and TRBJ2-1, with D perhaps TRBD2 (6 bases). With 3 bases removed from V and 6 bases from J, the gap between germline ends came to 19 bases. Germline CDR1 SGHNT, CDR2 YYREEE (reference sequence). The CDR3 contains 16 residues. In DNA, the CDR3 is TGTGCCAGCAGCTCGTGGGCGGGATCTACCGGCAATGAGCAGTTCTTC. Amino acids: CASSSWAGSTGNEQFF.

This sequence joins TRBV19 and TRBJ1-5; tentative D call: TRBD1 (6 bases). Trimming pared 4 bases from V and 1 base from J, leaving 20 bases between. CDR1 is LNHDA and CDR2 is SQIVND in the germline V gene (reference sequence). The CDR3 totals 18 residues. CDR3 in DNA: TGTGCCAGTAGTAACCGGGGAACAGGGCCCATGAGCAATCAGCCCCAGCATTTT. It codes for CASSNRGTGPMSNQPQHF.

The chain joins TRBV19 to TRBJ2-3; 8 bases line up with TRBD2. This CDR3 is 14 amino acids long. The germline V gene encodes CDR1 LNHDA and CDR2 SQIVND (reference sequence). V shed 5 bases and J 5 bases; nucleotides not matched to a gene: 6. CDR3 amino acids: CASSFRLAGDTQYF. DNA for the CDR3: TGTGCCAGTAGTTTTCGTCTAGCGGGAGATACGCAGTATTTT. Complete variable domain (other parts from reference TRBV19 and TRBJ2-3): DGGITQSPKYLFRKEGQNVTLSCEQNLNHDAMYWYRQDPGQGLRLIYYSQIVNDFQKGDIAEGYSVSREKKESFPLTVTSAQKNPTAFYLCASSFRLAGDTQYFGPGTRLTVL.

This chain connects TRBV6-5 to TRBJ1-4; D is possibly TRBD1 (5 bases). Trimming removed 3 bases at V and 3 bases at J, with 11 bases between. This CDR3 is 15 amino acids long. Germline loops: CDR1 MNHEY, CDR2 SVGAGI. CDR3 bases: TGTGCCAGCAGTTATAAGGGGTTCGCTAATGAAAAACTGTTTTTT. This codes for CASSYKGFANEKLFF.

This chain joins TRBV7-6 and TRBJ2-4, with TRBD2 as a possible D gene (5 bases). This CDR3 spans 19 amino acids. Deletions cut 6 bases from V and 0 bases from J, with 24 bases between. Germline CDR1 is SGHVS and CDR2 is FNYEAQ. CDR3 DNA sequence: TGTGCCAGCAGAAGCGGTATATATCTGGGAAAACTAGCCAAAAACATTCAGTACTTC. Amino acids: CASRSGIYLGKLAKNIQYF.

The chain employs TRBV7-9 and TRBJ2-1, with 7 bases identical to TRBD2. This CDR3 has 13 residues. V lost 9 bases and J lost 10; bases outside the gene matches: 12. Per germline, CDR1 SEHNR and CDR2 FQNEAQ (reference sequence). This chain's CDR3 is CARGPSGAGEQFF. The DNA for the CDR3 is TGTGCCAGGGGACCTAGCGGCGCAGGGGAGCAGTTCTTC.

V gene TRBV11-2 combines with J gene TRBJ2-5; D ambiguous. Per the germline V gene, CDR1 is SGHAT and CDR2 is FQNNGV. The CDR3 has 14 amino acids. V was trimmed by 0 bases and J by 6 bases, leaving 11 bases between them. CDR3 amino acids: CASSLDGLGKTQYF. CDR3 DNA sequence: TGTGCCAGCAGCTTAGATGGATTGGGCAAGACCCAGTACTTC.

V is TRBV4-1 and J is TRBJ2-3; TRBD2 matches at 7 bases. With V trimmed by 3 bases and J by 6 bases, 3 bases remained unmatched. CDR1 is MGHRA, CDR2 YSYEKL, per germline. This CDR3 comprises 13 residues. CDR3 sequence reads: CASSHPGGDTQYF. Written as DNA, the CDR3 is TGCGCCAGCAGCCACCCCGGGGGGGATACGCAGTATTTT.

The chain carries TRBV6-5 and TRBJ2-7; TRBD2 is a possible D gene (6 bases). The CDR3 totals 15 residues. Between the trimmed V and J ends, which lost 6 bases and 4 bases, there was a span of 19 bases. Germline-derived CDR1 and CDR2 are MNHEY and SVGAGI. CDR3 DNA sequence: TGTGCCAGCAGGCTCAGACTAGTCAGTTCTTACGAGCAGTACTTC. It encodes CASRLRLVSSYEQYF.

V and J are TRBV20-1 and TRBJ2-1, with a tentative D call TRBD2 (5 bases). V lost 5 bases and J 7 bases, leaving 9 bases between the germline ends. CDR3 length: 11 residues. Germline V CDR1 and CDR2: DFQATT, SNEGSKA (reference sequence). The CDR3 sequence: CSALPGNEQFF. Here the CDR3 DNA reads TGCAGTGCTCTACCGGGAAATGAGCAGTTCTTC.

The chain combines TRBV3-1 (or the pseudogene TRBV3-2) with TRBJ2-1; no reliable D call. CDR1 and CDR2 from the germline V gene are LGHDT and YNNKEL (reference sequence). Trimming left V 1 base short and J 9 bases short, with 10 bases between. The CDR3 is 13 residues long. CDR3 in DNA: TGTGCCAGCAGCCAAGGACCTTCGGGTGAGCAGTTCTTC. Translation gives CASSQGPSGEQFF.

CDR3 coding DNA: TGTGCCAGCAGACCCCCGGGACAGGGTGCAGGAAAACTGTTTTTT. Translation: CASRPPGQGAGKLFF. J is TRBJ1-4 and V is TRBV6-5; 9 bases match TRBD1. The CDR3 covers 15 residues. Germline trimming cut 6 bases from V and 10 bases from J; bases unmatched to any gene: 12. Germline V gives CDR1 MNHEY, CDR2 SVGAGI.

This clone was seen a single time. The chain joins TRBV6-1 to TRBJ1-2, with 10 bases that match TRBD1. The CDR3 covers 19 residues. Per germline, CDR1 MNHNS and CDR2 SASEGT. Germline trimming cut 0 bases from V and 2 bases from J; bases unmatched to any gene: 12. CDR3 DNA sequence: TGTGCCAGCAGTGAAGCGATTTCGGGACAGGGGATCGCGAACTATGGCTACACCTTC. Protein product: CASSEAISGQGIANYGYTF.

V and J are TRBV6-4 and TRBJ1-1; D gene uncertain. V was shortened by 6 bases and J by 2 bases, with 4 bases between the two germline ends. CDR1 is MRHNA, CDR2 SNTAGT, per germline. CDR3 size: 11 residues. For the CDR3, the DNA is TGTGCCAGCAGCTCTAACACTGAAGCTTTCTTT. Its translation is CASSSNTEAFF.

The CDR3 bases are TGTGCCAGCAGTTACCGGCAGGGGAGTGAGACCCAGTACTTC. It translates to CASSYRQGSETQYF. The chain links TRBV6-5 to TRBJ2-5; D may be TRBD1 (6 bases). Germline-derived CDR1 and CDR2 are MNHEY and SVGAGI. The CDR3 has 14 residues. V was clipped by 2 bases and J by 5 bases, with 12 bases between them.

This chain uses TRBV4-2 with TRBJ2-1, with 7 nucleotides matching TRBD1. V lost 0 bases, J lost 10 bases, and 9 bases stayed unmatched. The CDR3 is made up of 15 amino acids. Germline CDR1 is LGHNA and CDR2 is YNFKEQ. The CDR3 coding sequence is TGTGCCAGCAGCCAAGAGAGGGGGCCCGGGCGGGAGCAGTTCTTC. It codes for CASSQERGPGREQFF.

The chain recombines TRBV7-6 with TRBJ2-1; TRBD1 agrees at 8 bases. V dropped 1 base and J dropped 8; count of bases not matched to a gene: 13. From germline, CDR1 is SGHVS and CDR2 FNYEAQ. The CDR3 runs 17 residues. CDR3 in amino acids: CASSLVDTGQASYEQFF. CDR3 bases: TGTGCCAGCAGCTTAGTCGATACGGGACAGGCGTCTTATGAGCAGTTCTTC.

The chain joins TRBV28 to TRBJ2-1; 11 positions match TRBD2. The CDR3 contains 14 residues. The germline gives CDR1 MDHEN, CDR2 SYDVKM. After removal of 3 bases from V and 9 bases from J, the junction contained 4 bases not matched to a gene. For the CDR3, the DNA is TGTGCCAGCAGTTTTAGCGGGAGGGCCAGTGAGCAGTTCTTC. Amino acids: CASSFSGRASEQFF. Complete variable domain (other parts from reference TRBV28 and TRBJ2-1): DVKVTQSSRYLVKRTGEKVFLECVQDMDHENMFWYRQDPGLGLRLIYFSYDVKMKEKGDIPEGYSVSREKKERFSLILESASTNQTSMYLCASSFSGRASEQFFGPGTRLTVL.